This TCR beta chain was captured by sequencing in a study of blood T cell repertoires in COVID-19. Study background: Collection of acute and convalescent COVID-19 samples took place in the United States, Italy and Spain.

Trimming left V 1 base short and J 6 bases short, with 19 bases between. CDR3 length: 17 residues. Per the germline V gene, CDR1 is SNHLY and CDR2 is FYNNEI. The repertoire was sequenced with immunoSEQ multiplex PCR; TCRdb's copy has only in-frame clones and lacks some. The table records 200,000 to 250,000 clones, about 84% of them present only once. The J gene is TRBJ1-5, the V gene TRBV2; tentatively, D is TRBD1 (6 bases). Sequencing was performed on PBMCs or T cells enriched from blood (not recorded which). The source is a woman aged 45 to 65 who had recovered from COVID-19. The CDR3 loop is CASSEGGLTGSGQPQHF. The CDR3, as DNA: TGTGCCAGCAGTGAAGGGGGGCTTACAGGGTCCGGTCAGCCCCAGCATTTT.